This T cell receptor (beta chain) was documented in a study of synovial regulatory T cells in juvenile arthritis. Study-level findings and limits: Compared with other blood Treg cells, inflammation-associated Treg cells had reduced TCR diversity. iaTreg TCR repertoires were largely private across patients and partially overlapped synovial Teff and blood CPL. CDR3 overlap with synovial Tregs was higher for iaTregs than other blood Tregs.

Donors were roughly eleven juvenile idiopathic arthritis patients with active disease, 3 polyarticular and 8 oligoarticular. The CDR3 covers 17 residues. Only the protein sequence is given. Germline V gene data show CDR1 as PRHDT and CDR2 as FYEKMQ (reference sequence). As for this clone: The antigen is undetermined.

Some clones are missing from TCRdb's copy, which holds only in-frame ones; the method was immunoSEQ multiplex PCR. Found here are several thousand clones; the top ten clones hold around 1.7%. This chain joins TRBV13 and TRBJ2-1; TCRdb's assignment of TRBD1 cannot be checked, as there is no DNA. The receptor was isolated from a donor younger than 30 with juvenile idiopathic arthritis. The sample was Treg cells from blood. This sample's subset: remaining (HLA-DR-negative) circulating blood Treg cells. The CDR3 is CASSPSRQRNSYNEQFF. Supplemented by reference TRBV13 and TRBJ2-1, the full variable domain reads AAGVIQSPRHLIKEKRETATLKCYPIPRHDTVYWYQQGPGQDPQFLISFYEKMQSDKGSIPDRFSAQQFSDYHSELNMSSLELGDSALYFCASSPSRQRNSYNEQFFGPGTRLTVL.